This TCR beta chain was captured by sequencing in a study of T cell changes during pregnancy in multiple sclerosis (dated by TCRdb to about 2019). Broadly, across the study: In women with multiple sclerosis, the researchers looked at how the T cell repertoire shifted as pregnancy progressed.

Concerning this clone: There is no known antigen for this receptor. The sample holds no much larger clone one base away, and base qualities are not on file.

Trimming takes 1 base off V and 2 bases off J; junction bases not matched to a gene: 14. Looking up the germline V gene (reference sequence) yields CDR1 SGHAT and CDR2 FQDESV. The CDR3 goes from the cysteine to the phenylalanine over 19 residues. Just the 57-base CDR3 DNA is kept, in frame starting at base 1. The method was the immunoSEQ multiplex PCR assay. The clones in this table, taken by TCRdb from immuneACCESS, are in-frame only. Not every clone is retained; where verified, under half of the shortfall comes from an unresolved V gene, and the cause of the rest is unknown. The sample table holds some 49,000 clones, of which nearly 90% were seen once. Just over 5% of the sample goes to the ten largest clones.

This TCR came from a female donor in good health, enrolled as a control in a pregnancy study. The sample consisted of peripheral blood, taken after pregnancy. The chain links TRBV11-1 with TRBJ2-7; TRBD2 agrees with 10 junctional bases. The DNA sequence is given as TGTGCCAGCAGCTTAGAAGGACCGCAGCGGGAGGGGACCGCCTACGAGCAGTACTTC. Its protein reads: CASSLEGPQREGTAYEQYF. Outside the CDR3, residues come from the reference TRBV11-1 and TRBJ2-7 proteins, so the full variable domain is: EAEVAQSPRYKITEKSQAVAFWCDPISGHATLYWYRQILGQGPELLVQFQDESVVDDSQLPKDRFSAERLKGVDSTLKIQPAELGDSAMYLCASSLEGPQREGTAYEQYFGPGTRLTVT.